This TCR beta chain was recorded in a study of shared clonotypes between healthy human individuals. Overall study context: The donor group consisted of two women and a few men, aged 18 to 49. Whole-study results and caveats: Sorted-subset sequencing, rarefaction showed, was incomplete despite large depth.

Method: immunoSEQ multiplex PCR; TCRdb's copy keeps in-frame clones and lacks some. Among about 1 million clones listed, 75% were seen once. Concerning this clone itself: Its antigen is not known.

Trimming took 4 bases from V and 0 from J; bases not matched to a gene: 13. This CDR3 comprises 19 residues. Germline lookup yields CDR1 SGHTA and CDR2 FQGNSA. The source is a man aged 18 to 30 in good health. V and J are TRBV7-2 and TRBJ1-5; 9 bases agree with TRBD1. Sequenced: memory CD4+ T cells sorted from blood. The subset was: CD45RA-negative fraction. The CDR3 DNA sequence: TGTGCCAGCAGCTCAGGGCCGGGACAGGGACGGAATAGCAATCAGCCCCAGCATTTT. Protein sequence: CASSSGPGQGRNSNQPQHF.